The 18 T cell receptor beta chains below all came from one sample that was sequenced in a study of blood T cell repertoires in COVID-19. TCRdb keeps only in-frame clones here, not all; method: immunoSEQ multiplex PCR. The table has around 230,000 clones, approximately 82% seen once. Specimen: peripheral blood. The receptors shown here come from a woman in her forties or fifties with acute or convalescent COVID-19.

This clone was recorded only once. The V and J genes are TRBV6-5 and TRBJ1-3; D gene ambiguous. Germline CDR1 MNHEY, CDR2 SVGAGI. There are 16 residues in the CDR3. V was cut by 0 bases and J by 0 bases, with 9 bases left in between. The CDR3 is CASSYSYSTSGNTIYF. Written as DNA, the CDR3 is TGTGCCAGCAGTTACTCTTACAGCACCTCTGGAAACACCATATATTTT.

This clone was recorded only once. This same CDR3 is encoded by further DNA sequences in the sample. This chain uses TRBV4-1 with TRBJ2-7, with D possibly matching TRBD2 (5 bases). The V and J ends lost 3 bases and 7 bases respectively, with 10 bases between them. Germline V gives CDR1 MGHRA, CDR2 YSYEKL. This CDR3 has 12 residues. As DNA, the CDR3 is TGCGCCAGCAGCCAGGCGGGTGGTGAGCAGTACTTC. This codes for CASSQAGGEQYF.

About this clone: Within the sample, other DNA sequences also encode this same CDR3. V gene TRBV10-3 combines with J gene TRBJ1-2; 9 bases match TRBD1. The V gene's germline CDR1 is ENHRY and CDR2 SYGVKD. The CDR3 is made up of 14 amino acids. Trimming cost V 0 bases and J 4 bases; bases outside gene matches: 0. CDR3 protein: CAISESTGGYGYTF. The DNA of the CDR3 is TGTGCCATCAGTGAGTCGACAGGGGGCTATGGCTACACCTTC.

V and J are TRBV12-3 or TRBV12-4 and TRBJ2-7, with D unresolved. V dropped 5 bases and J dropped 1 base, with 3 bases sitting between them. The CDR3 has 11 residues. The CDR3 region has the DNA TGTGCCAGCAGTCAATCCTACGAGCAGTACTTC. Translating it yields CASSQSYEQYF.

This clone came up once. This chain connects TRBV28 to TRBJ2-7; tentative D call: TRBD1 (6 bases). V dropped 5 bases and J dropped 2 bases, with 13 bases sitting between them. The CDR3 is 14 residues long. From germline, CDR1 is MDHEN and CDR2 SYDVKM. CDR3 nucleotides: TGTGCCAGCAGTCCCGGGACATATGCCTACGAGCAGTACTTC. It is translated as CASSPGTYAYEQYF.

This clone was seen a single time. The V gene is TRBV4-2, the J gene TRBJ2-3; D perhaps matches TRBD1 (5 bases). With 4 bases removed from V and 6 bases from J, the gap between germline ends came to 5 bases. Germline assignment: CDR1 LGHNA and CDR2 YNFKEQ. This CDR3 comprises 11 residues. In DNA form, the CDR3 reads TGTGCCAGCAGCCCAGGGGATACGCAGTATTTT. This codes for CASSPGDTQYF.

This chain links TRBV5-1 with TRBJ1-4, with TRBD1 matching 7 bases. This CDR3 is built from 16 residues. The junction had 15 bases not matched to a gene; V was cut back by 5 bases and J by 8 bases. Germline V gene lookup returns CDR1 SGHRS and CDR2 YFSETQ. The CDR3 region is CASSPEPTGEREKLFF. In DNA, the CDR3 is TGCGCCAGCAGTCCGGAACCCACAGGGGAGCGAGAAAAACTGTTTTTT. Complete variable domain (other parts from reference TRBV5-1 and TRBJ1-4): KAGVTQTPRYLIKTRGQQVTLSCSPISGHRSVSWYQQTPGQGLQFLFEYFSETQRNKGNFPGRFSGRQFSNSRSEMNVSTLELGDSALYLCASSPEPTGEREKLFFGSGTQLSVL.

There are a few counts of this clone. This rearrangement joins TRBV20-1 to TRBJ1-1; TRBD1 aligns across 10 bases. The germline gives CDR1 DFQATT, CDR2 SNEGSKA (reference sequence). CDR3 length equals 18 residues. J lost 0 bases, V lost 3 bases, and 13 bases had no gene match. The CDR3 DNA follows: TGCAGTGCTAGTGAGACAGGGGGCCGCATTCGCCTGAACACTGAAGCTTTCTTT. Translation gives CSASETGGRIRLNTEAFF.

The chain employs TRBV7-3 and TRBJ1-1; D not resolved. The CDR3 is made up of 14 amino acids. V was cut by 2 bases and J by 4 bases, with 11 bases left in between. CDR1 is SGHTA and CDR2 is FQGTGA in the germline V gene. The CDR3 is CASSLVPGLTEAFF. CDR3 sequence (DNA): TGTGCCAGCAGCTTAGTTCCAGGCCTCACTGAAGCTTTCTTT.

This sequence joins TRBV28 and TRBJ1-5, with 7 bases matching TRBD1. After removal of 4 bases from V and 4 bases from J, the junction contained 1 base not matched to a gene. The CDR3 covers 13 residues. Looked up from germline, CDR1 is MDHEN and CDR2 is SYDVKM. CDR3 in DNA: TGTGCCAGCAGTTGGGACAGAAATCAGCCCCAGCATTTT. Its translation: CASSWDRNQPQHF.

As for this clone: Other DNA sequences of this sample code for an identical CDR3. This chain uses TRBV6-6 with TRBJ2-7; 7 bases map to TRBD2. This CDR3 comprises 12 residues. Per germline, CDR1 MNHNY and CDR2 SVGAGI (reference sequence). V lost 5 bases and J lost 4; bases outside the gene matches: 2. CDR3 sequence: CASSPGGYEQYF. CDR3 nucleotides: TGTGCCAGCAGTCCGGGGGGTTACGAGCAGTACTTC.

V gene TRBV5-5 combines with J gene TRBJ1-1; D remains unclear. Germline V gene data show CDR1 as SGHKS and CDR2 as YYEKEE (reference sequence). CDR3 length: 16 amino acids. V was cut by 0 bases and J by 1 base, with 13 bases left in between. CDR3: CASSLGAGFRNTEAFF. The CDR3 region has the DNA TGTGCCAGCAGCTTGGGGGCGGGTTTTAGGAACACTGAAGCTTTCTTT.

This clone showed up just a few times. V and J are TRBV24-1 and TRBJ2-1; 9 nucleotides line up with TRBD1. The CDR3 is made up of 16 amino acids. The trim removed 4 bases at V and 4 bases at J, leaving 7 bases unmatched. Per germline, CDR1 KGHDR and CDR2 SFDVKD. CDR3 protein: CATSDPDRGVYNEQFF. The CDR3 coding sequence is TGTGCCACCAGTGACCCGGACAGGGGAGTGTACAATGAGCAGTTCTTC.

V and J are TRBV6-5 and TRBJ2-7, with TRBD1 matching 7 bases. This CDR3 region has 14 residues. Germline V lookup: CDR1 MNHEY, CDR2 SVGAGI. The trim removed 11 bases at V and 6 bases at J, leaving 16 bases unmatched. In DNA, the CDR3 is TGTGCCTCTAAGGGACAGACCTACTCCCGCGAGCAGTACTTC. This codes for CASKGQTYSREQYF.

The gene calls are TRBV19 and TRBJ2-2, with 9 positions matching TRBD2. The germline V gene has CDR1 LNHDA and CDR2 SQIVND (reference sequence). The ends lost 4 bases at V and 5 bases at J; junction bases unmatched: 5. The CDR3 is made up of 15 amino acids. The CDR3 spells CASSRGAGGTGELFF. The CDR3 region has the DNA TGTGCCAGTAGTAGAGGAGCGGGAGGAACCGGGGAGCTGTTTTTT.

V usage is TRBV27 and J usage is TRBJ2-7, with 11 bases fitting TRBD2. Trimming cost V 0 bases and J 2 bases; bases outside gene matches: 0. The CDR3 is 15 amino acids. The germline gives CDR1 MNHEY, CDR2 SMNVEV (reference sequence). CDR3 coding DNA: TGTGCCAGCAGTTTATCGGGACTAGCGGCCTACGAGCAGTACTTC. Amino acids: CASSLSGLAAYEQYF.

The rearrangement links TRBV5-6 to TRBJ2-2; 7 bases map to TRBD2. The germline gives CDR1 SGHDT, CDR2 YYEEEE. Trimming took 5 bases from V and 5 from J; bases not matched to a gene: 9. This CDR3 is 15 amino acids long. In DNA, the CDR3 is TGTGCCAGCAGGCACTCTAGCGGATGGACCGGGGAGCTGTTTTTT. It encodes CASRHSSGWTGELFF. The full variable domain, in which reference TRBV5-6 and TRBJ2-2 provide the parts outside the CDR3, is DAGVTQSPTHLIKTRGQQVTLRCSPKSGHDTVSWYQQALGQGPQFIFQYYEEEERQRGNFPDRFSGHQFPNYSSELNVNALLLGDSALYLCASRHSSGWTGELFFGEGSRLTVL.

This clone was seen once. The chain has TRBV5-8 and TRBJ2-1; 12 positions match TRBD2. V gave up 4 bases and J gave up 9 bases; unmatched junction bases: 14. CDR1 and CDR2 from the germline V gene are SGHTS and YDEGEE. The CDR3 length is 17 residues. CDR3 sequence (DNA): TGTGCCAGCAGCCCTGCTATGACTAGCGGGAGTCGGGGTGAGCAGTTCTTC. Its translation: CASSPAMTSGSRGEQFF.